Listed below are T cell receptor beta chains from one sample, sequenced in a study of control samples from healthy donors and cancer patients. Data came from immunoSEQ multiplex PCR; TCRdb stores just in-frame clones and leaves some out. Among under 200,000 clones listed, 96% were seen once. The source material was blood. The receptor source for this set is a woman aged 25 to 39 in good health. Both conserved end residues are trimmed from each CDR3. Fields, in order: clone size, J gene, D gene, V gene, CDR3 protein. D genes are given only for firm matches. For some rows the clone size is stated as once, few or many, or as a class when expanded; others skip it.

>.|TRBJ2-3|.|TRBV30
AWSVGGIHTDTQY
>once|TRBJ2-7|.|TRBV9
ASSVGGDSYEQY
>.|TRBJ2-1|TRBD2|TRBV27
ASSFASGNNEQF
>.|TRBJ1-2|.|TRBV7-9
ASSPLGANYGYT
>.|TRBJ1-1|.|TRBV28
ASSMGGDTEAF
>.|TRBJ1-4|.|TRBV7-6
ASRNPRDSTNEKLF
>.|TRBJ1-6|TRBD1|TRBV2
ASSTTGGAFGSPLH
>.|TRBJ2-7|TRBD2|TRBV7-9
ASSPGVAGVFYEQY
>.|TRBJ1-4|.|TRBV5-6
ASSLPAAGVNEKLF
>.|TRBJ2-1|.|TRBV18
ASSLVDNEQF
>.|TRBJ2-2|.|TRBV30
AWSVSRTITGELF
>.|TRBJ1-2|.|TRBV28
ASSVDSRYGYT
>.|TRBJ1-4|TRBD1|TRBV2
ASRWTGGNEKLF
>.|TRBJ2-1|TRBD2|TRBV20-1
SASGTSYQGVRVNEQF
>once|TRBJ1-1|.|TRBV30
AWSAGVEAF
>.|TRBJ2-7|TRBD2|TRBV14
ASSLYSGRTRKQY
>once|TRBJ1-1|TRBD1|TRBV27
ASSPGQGVGVQAF
>.|TRBJ1-4|.|TRBV6-5
ASSYAGVGEKLF
>few|TRBJ2-7|TRBD1|TRBV5-4
ASSLTKDRGRNEQY
>.|TRBJ1-1|.|TRBV5-1
ASSLFTVGTEAF
>.|TRBJ2-1|.|TRBV10-2
ASSSSGLSDEQF
>.|TRBJ1-5|.|TRBV5-1
ASSLEGGGNQPQH
>once|TRBJ2-1|TRBD2|TRBV7-6
ASSLGDRGLAGEFEQF
>.|TRBJ2-7|.|TRBV10-2
ASSEVDEQY
>.|TRBJ2-7|TRBD1|TRBV6-2/TRBV6-3
ASSNSWDSSEQY
>.|TRBJ2-7|.|TRBV5-6
ASSKRTVYEQY
>.|TRBJ2-7|.|TRBV4-1
ASSQVVSSSVFSGEQY
>.|TRBJ2-2|.|TRBV7-8
ASSLAQAGPTGELF
>.|TRBJ2-5|.|TRBV19
ASSIARVGETQY
>.|TRBJ1-4|.|TRBV3-1/TRBV3-2
ASSRRGTNEKLF